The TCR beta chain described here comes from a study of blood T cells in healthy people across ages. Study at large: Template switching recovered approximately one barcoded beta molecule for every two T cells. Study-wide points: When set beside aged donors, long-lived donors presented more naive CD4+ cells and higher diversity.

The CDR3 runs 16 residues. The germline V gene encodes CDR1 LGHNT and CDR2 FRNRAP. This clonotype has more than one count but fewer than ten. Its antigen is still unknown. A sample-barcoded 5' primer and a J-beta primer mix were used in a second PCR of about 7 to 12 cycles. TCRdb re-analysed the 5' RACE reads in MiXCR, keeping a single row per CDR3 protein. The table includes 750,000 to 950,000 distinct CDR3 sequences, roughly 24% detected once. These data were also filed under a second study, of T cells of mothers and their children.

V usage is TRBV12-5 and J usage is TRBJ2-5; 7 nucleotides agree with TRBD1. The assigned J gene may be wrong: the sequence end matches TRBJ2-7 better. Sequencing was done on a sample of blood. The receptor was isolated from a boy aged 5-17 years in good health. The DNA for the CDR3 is TGTGCTAGTGGTTTGGTGACTTCGGGACAGAACTACGAGCAGTACTTC. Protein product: CASGLVTSGQNYEQYF.